This T cell receptor beta chain was profiled in a study of T cell repertoires in cytomegalovirus infection (dated by TCRdb to between 2018 and 2021). The study in broad terms: Because public TCR beta signatures pointed to carriage of CMV infection together with the matching HLA type, the HLA type of each donor mattered for the analysis.

With respect to this clonotype: This clone's antigen is unknown. No base quality information exists; no much larger clone differs at one position.

Instrument on record: Illumina HiSeq 1500. TCRdb's own reprocessing of the public reads used fastp at Q25 and MiXCR and kept productive beta chains. Rows with one shared CDR3 protein collapse into an entry with the most common genes and DNA. Here the sample has around 260,000 distinct CDR3 sequences; more than 20% occur a single time. Together, the top ten hold around 13% of the sample. Study-wide conclusions, independent of this receptor: Cumulative frequency of public TCR beta family members discriminated carriers of CMV infection plus the relevant HLA type in this cohort and an independent 352-donor cohort. The ex vivo response was dominated by HLA-C-restricted CMV-specific TCR beta clonotypes, which also provided the single most frequent clonotype in two of eight donors.

The trim is 6 bases for V and 0 bases for J, with a gap of 13 bases between the germline ends. The CDR3 runs 15 residues from the cysteine to the phenylalanine. Kept here is only the CDR3 DNA, which spans 45 bases and is read in frame from base 1. Taken from the germline V gene (reference sequence), the CDR1 and CDR2 loops are WNHNN and SYGVQD. Specimen: PBMCs. This sequence uses TRBV10-1 and TRBJ2-3; the D segment could be TRBD2, given 5 matching bases. The clonotype comes from a human donor in good health (CMV status not recorded). Some clones in this sample may be carry-over from other donors' samples. The CDR3 protein: CASSPGLGSTDTQYF. The DNA sequence follows: TGCGCCAGCAGCCCAGGACTTGGAAGCACAGATACGCAGTATTTT.